These T cell receptor beta chains were read from a single sample in a study of T cells in Graves' hyperthyroidism and ophthalmopathy. TCRdb recomputed calls from the multiplex PCR reads with MiXCR, one row per CDR3 protein. The sample has approximately 620,000 distinct CDR3 sequences, approximately 13% seen once. Sequenced sample: blood. These TCRs come from a woman younger than 45 with Graves' hyperthyroidism that later progressed to Graves' ophthalmopathy. Each CDR3 is given with its conserved first and last residue. The order of the fields is D gene, V gene, clone size, J gene, CDR3 protein, CDR3 DNA. A D gene is named only where the DNA matches it firmly. Size tells how often a clone was seen (once, few, many) or the class of an expanded clone, and some rows leave it out.

D gene: NA; V gene: TRBV28; clone size: many; J gene: TRBJ2-3; CDR3 protein: CASSVGATDTQYF; CDR3 DNA: TGTGCCAGCAGTGTCGGGGCCACAGATACGCAGTATTTT
D gene: TRBD2; V gene: TRBV13; clone size: NA; J gene: TRBJ2-1; CDR3 protein: CASSPPTSGRLDEQFF; CDR3 DNA: TGTGCCAGCAGCCCCCCGACTAGCGGGAGGTTGGATGAGCAGTTCTTC
D gene: TRBD1; V gene: TRBV15; clone size: many; J gene: TRBJ2-7; CDR3 protein: CATSRDRVSYEQYF; CDR3 DNA: TGTGCCACCAGCAGGGACAGGGTCTCCTACGAGCAGTACTTC
D gene: NA; V gene: TRBV18; clone size: NA; J gene: TRBJ2-4; CDR3 protein: CASSPPSPKNIQYF; CDR3 DNA: TGTGCCAGCTCACCACCGAGCCCAAAAAACATTCAGTACTTC
D gene: TRBD1; V gene: TRBV19; clone size: many; J gene: TRBJ1-1; CDR3 protein: CASTTGGMSTEAFF; CDR3 DNA: TGTGCCAGTACCACAGGGGGAATGAGCACTGAAGCTTTCTTT
D gene: NA; V gene: TRBV24-1; clone size: many; J gene: TRBJ2-1; CDR3 protein: CATSRRSEPWSSYNEQFF; CDR3 DNA: TGTGCCACCAGTCGACGGAGCGAACCCTGGAGCTCCTACAATGAGCAGTTCTTC
D gene: NA; V gene: TRBV7-9; clone size: many; J gene: TRBJ1-2; CDR3 protein: CASSPSGQIYGYTF; CDR3 DNA: TGTGCCAGCAGCCCCTCCGGACAGATATATGGCTACACCTTC
D gene: NA; V gene: TRBV14; clone size: few; J gene: TRBJ2-2; CDR3 protein: CASSPIKNTGELFF; CDR3 DNA: TGTGCCAGCAGCCCAATCAAGAACACCGGGGAGCTGTTTTTT
D gene: TRBD2; V gene: TRBV30; clone size: many; J gene: TRBJ2-7; CDR3 protein: CAWSPGLTSGIPYEQYF; CDR3 DNA: TGTGCCTGGAGCCCCGGACTGACTAGCGGGATTCCCTACGAGCAGTACTTC
D gene: NA; V gene: TRBV7-9; clone size: few; J gene: TRBJ1-5; CDR3 protein: CASSLIIGQPQHF; CDR3 DNA: TGTGCCAGCAGCTTAATTATCGGACAGCCCCAGCATTTT
D gene: NA; V gene: TRBV6-2/TRBV6-3; clone size: NA; J gene: TRBJ1-6; CDR3 protein: CASKPRGRDNSPLHF; CDR3 DNA: TGTGCCAGCAAACCAAGAGGCAGGGACAATTCACCCCTCCACTTT
D gene: NA; V gene: TRBV6-2/TRBV6-3; clone size: many; J gene: TRBJ2-5; CDR3 protein: CASSYSRPGSYQETQYF; CDR3 DNA: TGTGCCAGCAGTTACTCTAGACCGGGATCGTACCAAGAGACCCAGTACTTC
D gene: NA; V gene: TRBV7-6; clone size: many; J gene: TRBJ1-2; CDR3 protein: CASSPQQDYGYTF; CDR3 DNA: TGTGCCAGCAGCCCTCAGCAAGACTATGGCTACACCTTC
D gene: NA; V gene: TRBV9; clone size: many; J gene: TRBJ1-2; CDR3 protein: CASSRSGDGYTF; CDR3 DNA: TGTGCCAGCAGCCGGTCGGGGGATGGCTACACCTTC
D gene: NA; V gene: TRBV7-8; clone size: many; J gene: TRBJ2-7; CDR3 protein: CASSALAATYEQYF; CDR3 DNA: TGTGCCAGCAGCGCCTTGGCGGCGACCTACGAGCAGTACTTC
D gene: NA; V gene: TRBV7-2; clone size: few; J gene: TRBJ1-1; CDR3 protein: CASSKPGVTEAFF; CDR3 DNA: TGTGCCAGCAGTAAACCAGGGGTCACTGAAGCTTTCTTT
D gene: NA; V gene: TRBV6-2/TRBV6-3; clone size: many; J gene: TRBJ2-7; CDR3 protein: CASRGPSRQWYF; CDR3 DNA: TGTGCCAGCCGCGGGCCGTCCAGACAATGGTACTTC
D gene: TRBD1; V gene: TRBV4-3; clone size: NA; J gene: TRBJ2-7; CDR3 protein: CASSPSDRGSEQYF; CDR3 DNA: TGCGCCAGCAGCCCCTCGGACAGGGGCAGCGAGCAGTACTTC
D gene: NA; V gene: TRBV9; clone size: many; J gene: TRBJ2-2; CDR3 protein: CASREGDTGELFF; CDR3 DNA: TGTGCCAGCAGGGAGGGCGACACCGGGGAGCTGTTTTTT
D gene: NA; V gene: TRBV2; clone size: many; J gene: TRBJ2-7; CDR3 protein: CASSEQVFSYEQYF; CDR3 DNA: TGTGCCAGCAGTGAACAGGTTTTCTCCTACGAGCAGTACTTC
D gene: NA; V gene: TRBV12-3/TRBV12-4; clone size: NA; J gene: TRBJ1-4; CDR3 protein: CASRTLTNEKLFF; CDR3 DNA: TGTGCCAGCAGGACCCTCACTAATGAAAAACTGTTTTTT
D gene: TRBD2; V gene: TRBV20-1; clone size: many; J gene: TRBJ2-4; CDR3 protein: CSAQPGLGGNIQYF; CDR3 DNA: TGCAGTGCTCAACCCGGACTAGGAGGAAACATTCAGTACTTC
D gene: TRBD1; V gene: TRBV2; clone size: many; J gene: TRBJ1-1; CDR3 protein: CASIRQGGDTEAFF; CDR3 DNA: TGTGCCAGCATTCGACAGGGGGGGGACACTGAAGCTTTCTTT
D gene: NA; V gene: TRBV19; clone size: many; J gene: TRBJ2-1; CDR3 protein: CASSIGGRFVINEQFF; CDR3 DNA: TGTGCCAGTAGTATAGGGGGAAGGTTCGTAATCAATGAGCAGTTCTTC
D gene: TRBD2; V gene: TRBV12-3/TRBV12-4; clone size: NA; J gene: TRBJ2-2; CDR3 protein: CASRPSGRASGELFF; CDR3 DNA: TGTGCCAGCAGACCCAGCGGGAGGGCCTCCGGGGAGCTGTTTTTT
D gene: TRBD1; V gene: TRBV27; clone size: NA; J gene: TRBJ2-1; CDR3 protein: CASGNSLGQGTQFF; CDR3 DNA: TGTGCCAGCGGAAATAGCTTAGGACAGGGGACGCAGTTCTTC
D gene: NA; V gene: TRBV9; clone size: many; J gene: TRBJ1-1; CDR3 protein: CASSEEMNTEAFF; CDR3 DNA: TGTGCCAGCAGCGAGGAAATGAACACTGAAGCTTTCTTT
D gene: NA; V gene: TRBV19; clone size: few; J gene: TRBJ2-6; CDR3 protein: CASSGTFSGANVLTF; CDR3 DNA: TGTGCCAGTAGCGGCACCTTCTCTGGGGCCAACGTCCTGACTTTC
D gene: TRBD1; V gene: TRBV29-1; clone size: NA; J gene: TRBJ2-7; CDR3 protein: CSVMTGKGYEQYF; CDR3 DNA: TGCAGCGTGATGACAGGGAAGGGTTACGAGCAGTACTTC
D gene: NA; V gene: TRBV7-9; clone size: few; J gene: TRBJ2-1; CDR3 protein: CASSSGQHNEQFF; CDR3 DNA: TGTGCCAGCAGCTCCGGACAGCACAATGAGCAGTTCTTC
D gene: NA; V gene: TRBV5-8; clone size: NA; J gene: TRBJ1-3; CDR3 protein: CASSSRTVGNTIYF; CDR3 DNA: TGTGCCAGCAGCTCAAGGACAGTTGGAAACACCATATATTTT
D gene: NA; V gene: TRBV5-6; clone size: many; J gene: TRBJ1-2; CDR3 protein: CASSPQFSYGYTF; CDR3 DNA: TGTGCCAGCAGCCCGCAGTTTTCCTATGGCTACACCTTC
D gene: NA; V gene: TRBV28; clone size: many; J gene: TRBJ1-2; CDR3 protein: CAESGRYGYTF; CDR3 DNA: TGTGCCGAATCAGGGAGGTATGGCTACACCTTC
D gene: TRBD2; V gene: TRBV20-1; clone size: few; J gene: TRBJ2-1; CDR3 protein: CSASYRLAGTNEQFF; CDR3 DNA: TGCAGTGCTTCTTATAGGCTAGCGGGTACCAATGAGCAGTTCTTC
D gene: TRBD1; V gene: TRBV6-5; clone size: NA; J gene: TRBJ1-3; CDR3 protein: CASSSRGGPGNTIYF; CDR3 DNA: TGTGCCAGCAGTTCCAGGGGGGGCCCTGGAAACACCATATATTTT